The source of this T cell receptor (beta chain) is a study of T cell responses to AZD1222 COVID-19 vaccine. This clone was observed a handful of times. The analysis combined second doses at about 4 or about 12 weeks. Trimming left V 1 base short and J 0 bases short, with 3 bases between. CDR3 size: 13 residues. Germline-derived CDR1 and CDR2 are LGHDT and YNNKEL (reference sequence). The data were produced by immunoSEQ multiplex PCR, yet TCRdb's version contains in-frame clones alone and is incomplete. Here the sample spans 110,000 or so clones, around 84% being singletons. V and J are TRBV3-1 (or the pseudogene TRBV3-2) and TRBJ1-1; no clear D gene. The receptor was isolated from an adult who received the AZD1222 COVID-19 vaccine. The material sequenced was peripheral blood, taken 28 days after the second AZD1222 dose. CDR3 nucleotide sequence: TGTGCCAGCAGCCAAGCCATGAACACTGAAGCTTTCTTT. Amino acids: CASSQAMNTEAFF.